The source of this TCR beta chain is a study of cytomegalovirus exposure and HLA in healthy donors (TCRdb year 2017). Regarding the research as a whole: An earlier analysis of about 560 of the donors reported 276 Gb of sequence data and around 110 million unique TCR beta sequences obtained from 150 million to 200 million T cells. Among around 400 genotyped donors of the cohort, an average of roughly 240,000 unique TCR beta nucleotide sequences were sequenced per donor, roughly 20% of them non-productive. All discovery cohort repertoires had been generated using a single sequencing platform. HLA typing included class I and class II loci at four-digit resolution. Typing coverage differed by locus: A, B, C, DRB1 and DQB1 were typed in about 620-640 donors, DQA1 in about 510, DPA1 in around 580, and DPB1 in 450 to 490. Four or five DR-DQ haplotypes were handled as single units for association and clustering because linkage in the cohort was strong. An earlier analysis of more than 450 of the donors used high-throughput TCR beta sequencing to judge whether each TCR beta V gene segment behaved as functional or pseudogenic. A separate validation cohort of roughly 110 different subjects was used in addition to the roughly 720-subject first cohort. The later analysis used no new phenotypic data to find candidate immune exposures, relying instead on TCR beta sequences and their occurrence across donors. A later genetic analysis took genome-wide SNP genotypes for about 55% of the roughly 670 donors and used that subset as a discovery cohort. Using immunosequencing, the study profiled T cell repertoires from some 670 subjects and related those repertoires to cytomegalovirus serostatus. To predict cytomegalovirus infection status, the study combined high-throughput TCR immunosequencing, statistical association of individual TCRs with disease status, and machine learning. Alongside the repertoire data, information on donor age, sex, ethnicity and CMV serostatus was compiled. Of the 350 to 400 genotyped donors, over 65% fell in the genetic ancestry cluster associated with self-reported Caucasian donors. An early release that covered 640 HLA-typed donors contained approximately 300 gigabases of sequencing data and around 85 million unique TCR sequences. A later analysis re-analyzed previously published TCR beta repertoires from several hundred donors and added high-resolution HLA genotyping to study TCR occurrence patterns. The study aimed to test whether signatures of past pathogen exposure could be identified by cataloging public T cell receptors. The paper as a whole reports these results and caveats: Because counts were too low, seventeen rarely observed V segments, including chromosome 9 orphons, were excluded from the earlier analysis of 587 of the donors. Most CMV-associated TCR beta chains appeared to be HLA-restricted in a later analysis, and the HLA associations seemed to be driven largely by CMV exposure. A later analysis found that HLA-associated TCR beta chains were more clonally expanded and had lower generation probabilities than equally common non-associated chains. In a later analysis, the rate of TCR association differed among HLA loci, with DRB1 alleles having the most associated TCRs and HLA-C alleles having the fewest. The 87-base-pair reads could not distinguish some IMGT-functional V segments, including TRBV6-2 and TRBV6-3, so those segments were excluded. Several of the top co-occurrence clusters appeared to be linked to parvovirus B19, influenza, CMV and Epstein-Barr virus, according to a later analysis. Because HLA typing was unavailable for some donors at each locus, only the typed subset was used in association tests. The sequencing pipeline was judged likely to have produced a cluster of highly shared sequence variants as a technical artifact. Correlated functional status among segregating V segments might be attributable to linkage disequilibrium, but an unknown experimental factor could not be ruled out. Broadly in line with IMGT annotations, most TCR beta V segments showed up in productive rearrangements about 87% or about 30% of the time in an earlier analysis of under 700 of the donors. The cohort was sequenced for TCR beta chains only, and without alpha or paired-chain data the features that could be detected were limited. The authors suggested that the approach could potentially be generalized to other disease states and immunological phenotypes. Strong co-occurrence of HLA alleles, especially DR and DQ, made assigning TCR associations to individual alleles difficult. A further reported finding was that TCR beta sequences accurately predicted the HLA-A and HLA-B alleles for most subjects in the first cohort. At a false discovery rate of 0.05, a later analysis linked some 18,000 TCR beta sequences to specific HLA alleles. Across donors, most TCR sequences were observed very rarely, whereas some public TCRs were present in many individuals. In a later genetic analysis, fewer N-insertions in productive TCRs were reported among donors in an Asian-associated ancestry cluster than the roughly 700-donor mean. For the cohort, immune exposure information was limited to CMV serostatus. In vitro tests confirmed that a few of the cytomegalovirus-associated TCR beta chains recognize cytomegalovirus antigens. Sequencing depth was assumed to be roughly uniform across donors in the presence/absence analyses, though that assumption may not hold. Cytomegalovirus status was reported to be diagnosed by the classifier with high specificity and sensitivity in both the original and validation cohorts. A total of roughly 160 TCR beta chains were listed by the study as associated with cytomegalovirus. In a later genetic analysis, a missense DCLRE1C variant was associated with V-gene and J-gene trimming of TCR beta chains, and the association was replicated in an independent cohort.

A remark on this clone: Its specific antigen is unknown. The input lacks base qualities; no much larger clone sits a single base away.

The library relied on the immunoSEQ multiplex PCR assay. For the multiplex PCR, a mixture combining 60 forward primers for TCR Vbeta segments and 13 reverse primers for TCR Jbeta segments was used. The CDR3 region of rearranged TCR beta genes was amplified from genomic DNA with a multiplex PCR assay. Amplified TCR beta libraries were sequenced as 87-base-pair reads on the Illumina HiSeq System. As for how the authors treated the data: Across the 700 or so repertoires, a later analysis counted tens of millions of unique TCR beta chains, 8.5 million to 12 million of which were shared by at least two donors. Raw reads were error-corrected and collapsed into unique sequences by a nearest-neighbor algorithm in which closely related sequences were merged to remove PCR and sequencing errors. To assign V, D and J gene segments, CDR3 sequences were aligned to IMGT reference sequences. Each retained sequence needed at least a six-nucleotide match to both a V gene segment and a J gene segment. A rearrangement was called productive if the CDR3 had no stop codons and remained in frame with V and J, and every other rearrangement was called non-productive. CDR3 was defined according to IMGT convention as the region running from the second conserved V-encoded cysteine to the conserved J-encoded phenylalanine. The earlier analysis of fewer than 750 of the donors excluded sequences that lacked an unambiguous match to a single V gene segment. An earlier analysis of about 600 of the donors called V segments functional above 56.7% productive rearrangements and segregating when the between-donor standard deviation exceeded 5%. A statistical classification framework was built for diagnosing cytomegalovirus status from the catalog of TCR beta chain sequences. In a later analysis, V and J genes were assigned by comparing TCR nucleotide sequences against IMGT/GENE-DB human TR gene sequences. A later analysis assigned CDR3 sequences and most-parsimonious VDJ recombination scenarios with the TCRdist pipeline. In a later analysis, each TCR beta chain was defined by its CDR3 amino acid sequence together with its V-gene family, and reads lacking a unique V-gene family were excluded. As a way to deal with suspected cross-contamination and a sequencing artifact, a later analysis dropped 592 nucleotide sequences that were highly shared and had low generation probability. For each public chain, a later analysis derived a clonal expansion index from normalized ranks of inferred template counts within each repertoire. Generation probabilities in a later analysis came from a VDJ recombination model fitted to out-of-frame rearrangements, and those results were checked against IGoR. In a later analysis, hypergeometric tests were used to score TCR-TCR, TCR-HLA and TCR-CMV co-occurrence, with a repertoire-size bias correction applied to TCR pairs. False discovery rates were estimated in a later analysis by permuting HLA or CMV assignments 20 times. In a later analysis, co-occurring TCRs were grouped using DBSCAN, with TCRdist sequence similarity added in when clustering inside HLA-allele-positive subsets. Co-occurrence clustering excluded repertoires with fewer than 30,000 or more than 120,000 public chains, plus five with anomalous nucleotide sharing. TCRdb carries this immuneACCESS record with in-frame sequences only. Its versions omit some clonotypes, under half of them owing to an unresolved V gene in the studies checked, with the rest unexplained. V and J calls and clone size are as listed in that table; D and trimming were resolved from the DNA. The sample table records around 58,000 clones; roughly 77% of these occur just once. Of the sample, 2% to 3% falls within the top ten clones.

The cohort consisted of fewer than 700 healthy bone marrow donors. At the time of sampling, all cohort members were nominally healthy, though unrecorded immune exposures were likely present. The donor tested CMV seronegative and was one of the 352 seronegative cohort members. Each donor provided a peripheral blood sample, and peripheral blood mononuclear cells were used for TCR beta sequencing. Genomic DNA extraction from the blood cell samples was performed with the Qiagen DNeasy Blood Extraction Kit. V is reduced by 0 bases and J by 6 bases, leaving a spacing of 11 bases between them. Taken from the germline V gene (reference sequence), the CDR1 and CDR2 loops are LNHNV and YYDKDF. From the cysteine through the phenylalanine, the CDR3 covers 14 amino acids. Solely the CDR3 DNA is kept, with 42 bases framed from the first base.

The sequence came from a female donor in good health and CMV-seronegative. Sequencing was done on a sample of PBMCs. The V gene is TRBV15 and the J gene is TRBJ1-2; the D gene is not confidently resolved. The CDR3 in this case is CATSREEEWNGYTF. The bases read TGTGCCACCAGCAGAGAGGAGGAGTGGAATGGCTACACCTTC.